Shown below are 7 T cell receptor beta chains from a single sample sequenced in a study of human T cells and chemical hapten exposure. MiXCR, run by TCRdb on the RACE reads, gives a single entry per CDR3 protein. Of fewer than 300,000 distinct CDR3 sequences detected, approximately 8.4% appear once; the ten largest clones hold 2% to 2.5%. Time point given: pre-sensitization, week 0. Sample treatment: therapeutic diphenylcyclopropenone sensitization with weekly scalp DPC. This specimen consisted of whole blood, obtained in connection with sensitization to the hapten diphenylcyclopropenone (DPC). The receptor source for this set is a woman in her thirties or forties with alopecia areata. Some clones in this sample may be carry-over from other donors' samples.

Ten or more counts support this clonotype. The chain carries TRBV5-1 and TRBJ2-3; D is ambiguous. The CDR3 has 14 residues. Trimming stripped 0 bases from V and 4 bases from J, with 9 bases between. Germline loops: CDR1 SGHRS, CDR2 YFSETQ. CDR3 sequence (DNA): TGCGCCAGCAGCTTGGGGGGTAGTCCAGATACGCAGTATTTT. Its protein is CASSLGGSPDTQYF.

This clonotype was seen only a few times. The CDR3 nucleotides are TGTGCCAGCAGTTTGGCACAACCTCACTCAGGGGCCGAGCAGTTCTTC. Amino acid sequence: CASSLAQPHSGAEQFF. The J gene is TRBJ2-1, the V gene TRBV28, with D perhaps matching TRBD1 (6 bases). In germline, CDR1 is MDHEN, CDR2 SYDVKM. The length of the CDR3 is 16 residues. The germline V and J ends were trimmed by 3 bases and 10 bases, with 22 bases remaining between them.

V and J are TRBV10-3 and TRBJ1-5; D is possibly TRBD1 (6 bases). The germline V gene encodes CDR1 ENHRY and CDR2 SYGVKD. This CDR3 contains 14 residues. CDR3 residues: CATRQAYSNQPQHF. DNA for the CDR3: TGTGCAACCCGACAGGCGTATAGCAATCAGCCCCAGCATTTT.

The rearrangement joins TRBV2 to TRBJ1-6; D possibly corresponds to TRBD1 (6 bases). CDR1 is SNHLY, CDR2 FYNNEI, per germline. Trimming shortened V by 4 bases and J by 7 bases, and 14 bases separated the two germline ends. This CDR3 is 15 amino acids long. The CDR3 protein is CASSVQGRANSPLHF. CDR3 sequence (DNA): TGTGCCAGCAGTGTACAGGGAAGGGCAAATTCACCCCTCCACTTT.

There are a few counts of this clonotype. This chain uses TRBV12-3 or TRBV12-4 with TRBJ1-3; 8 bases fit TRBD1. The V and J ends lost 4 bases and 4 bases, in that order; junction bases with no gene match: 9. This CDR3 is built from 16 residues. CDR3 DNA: TGTGCCAGCAGTTCCCTGGGCAGGGGGCCGGGAAACACCATATATTTT. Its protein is CASSSLGRGPGNTIYF.

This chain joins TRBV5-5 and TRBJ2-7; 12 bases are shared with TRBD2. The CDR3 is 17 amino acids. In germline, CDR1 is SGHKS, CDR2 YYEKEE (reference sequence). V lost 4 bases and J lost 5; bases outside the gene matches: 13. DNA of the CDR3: TGTGCCAGCAGCCTCCGCGGACTAGCGGGAAGAAGTAACGAGCAGTACTTC. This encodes CASSLRGLAGRSNEQYF.

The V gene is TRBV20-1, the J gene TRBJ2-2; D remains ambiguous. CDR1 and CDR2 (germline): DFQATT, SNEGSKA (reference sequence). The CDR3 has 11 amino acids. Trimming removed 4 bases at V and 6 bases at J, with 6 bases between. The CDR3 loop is CSANPPGELFF. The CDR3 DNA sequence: TGCAGTGCTAATCCCCCCGGGGAGCTGTTTTTT.